These T cell receptor beta chains were read from a single sample in a study of T cell repertoires in cytomegalovirus infection. TCRdb passed the reads through MiXCR, listing each CDR3 protein once. The repertoire holds approximately 190,000 distinct CDR3 sequences, with approximately 9.7% as singletons. The sequenced sample consisted of PBMCs. Source of these receptors: a human donor in good health (CMV status not recorded). Some clones in this sample may be carry-over from other donors' samples. Both conserved end residues are trimmed from each CDR3.

V gene | CDR3 protein
TRBV11-2 | ASSPLGLRGHTEAF
TRBV7-2 | ASSLNTGRGPGELF
TRBV7-9 | ASSLAGTGSYEQY
TRBV2 | ASRTTSGRYNEQF
TRBV28 | ASSPPSSKSYEQY
TRBV7-2 | ASSQRTGPADGYT
TRBV7-6 | ASSRTSGGRNNEQF
TRBV7-2 | ASSRGSGGETQY
TRBV5-1 | ASSARGLAGASSYNEQF
TRBV10-3 | AIGGSDDTQY
TRBV29-1 | SARPGGMKTQY
TRBV5-1 | ASSQGAGVTEAF
TRBV23-1 | ASSLLRDRGPSYTSEQY
TRBV15 | ATSRDWGDTGELF
TRBV20-1 | SAPPAGEVDNEQF
TRBV2 | ASTLDGSYGYT
TRBV28 | ASSFGGTTYEQY
TRBV7-3 | ASSPGVANTGELF
TRBV28 | ASSLEGIRAETQY
TRBV28 | ASSLRRRLSYGYT
TRBV30 | AWSRNTEAF
TRBV5-1 | ASRLQLAGVSTGELF
TRBV7-2 | ASSAPGLAGTGELF
TRBV28 | ASRHEQGIGNQPQH
TRBV6-5 | ASSYSIAGANYGYT
TRBV9 | ASRPSGTVNTEAF
TRBV5-6 | ASRKQGTRTGELF
TRBV20-1 | SARDQTSGYNEQF
TRBV7-2 | ASSLFGGDETQY
TRBV7-2 | ASSLAFRGRDYGYT
TRBV7-8 | ASSRSGANVLT
TRBV7-8 | ASSLKRFQETQY
TRBV7-6 | ASSHGLAGDGGETQY
TRBV3-1 | ASSQAPWGLNGSPLH
TRBV7-2 | ASSLEAGDQETQY
TRBV5-5 | ASSKPTNEKLF
TRBV7-6 | ASSEAGLAGTNEQF
TRBV28 | ASSLVSGGLLNIQY
TRBV4-3 | ASSQDGVSTDTQY
TRBV6-2/TRBV6-3 | ASSWDRTLMNTEAF
TRBV14 | ASSQEGRQPQH
TRBV19 | ASSKWASTDTQY
TRBV13 | ASSLGTEPQH
TRBV28 | ASSLLDRDLSAYGYT
TRBV7-2 | ASSYWDRGRSETQY
TRBV25-1 | ASSEGGQGRGYT
TRBV7-9 | ASSSLTSGMLYEQY
TRBV7-2 | ASSLRTGDLANYGYT
TRBV4-1 | ASSQDRFSGGWTGELF
TRBV5-8 | ASTSGMGLDEQF
TRBV7-2 | ASSQGGLAYEQY
TRBV7-9 | ASSYQQGAHGYT
TRBV10-3 | ATNSGLNTEAF
TRBV12-3/TRBV12-4 | ASTQGQTISYEQY